Sequencing of this TCR beta chain was carried out in a study of T cells in Graves' hyperthyroidism and ophthalmopathy. The study's findings and limits: A model of 13 V-J pairs discriminated ophthalmopathy from stable hyperthyroidism. Blood held most thyroid clonotypes expanded above 0.001 frequency.

Inclusion characteristics of ophthalmopathy patients comprised a Clinical Activity Score of at least 3, a NOSPECS grade of at least 4, and duration under 3 months. This clonotype was counted ten times or more. Its antigen is currently unknown. The investigators amplified TCR beta CDR3 regions from RNA transcripts. Initially, a first-round RT-PCR of the TCR CDR3 employed the HTBI primer set. One entry per CDR3 protein results from TCRdb running MiXCR on the multiplex PCR reads. Of roughly 530,000 distinct CDR3 sequences in the sample, roughly 17% are singletons; the top ten hold approximately 15%. The sequencing sample was made of blood. The sequence derives from a woman in her late teens or twenties with Graves' ophthalmopathy.

The CDR3 spells CASSLGQGAVAAFF. In DNA, the CDR3 is TGTGCCAGCAGTTTAGGGCAGGGGGCGGTGGCTGCTTTCTTT. The chain is built from TRBV12-3 or TRBV12-4 and TRBJ1-1; 8 positions agree with TRBD1. The CDR3 is 14 residues long. Losses at the gene ends were 1 base for V and 11 bases for J; bases not matched to a gene: 9.